This TCR beta chain was obtained from a study of blood T cell repertoires in COVID-19 (TCRdb year 2020). Regarding the research as a whole: The collaborator samples originated in the United States, Italy and Spain and spanned the acute and convalescent phases of COVID-19. Sample metadata almost always included a de-identified subject ID, COVID-19 status, age in years and sex. Samples were obtained from the ongoing ImmuneRACE study (first 160 participants) and from 1,000 to 1,500 subjects provided by 6 global collaborators. Where available, HLA class I and class II types were obtained from metadata supplied by the sample provider rather than from assay-based typing. The repertoires were made available in a free public database intended to serve as a resource for research on the immune response to SARS-CoV-2. Deeply sampled blood TCRbeta repertoires from subjects exposed to, actively infected with, or recovered from COVID-19 were included in the dataset. The prospective study material was composed of cDNA or gDNA derived from T cells, B-cell-depleted T cells, or PBMCs. Study-level results and caveats: Clinical and demographic metadata were provided uncurated, with the amount varying by source and participant.

Each collaborating institution followed its own protocols to collect whole blood in K2EDTA tubes. For TCRbeta analysis, collaborators shipped samples as frozen whole blood, isolated PBMCs, or DNA extracted from either of those sample types. The CDR3 goes from the cysteine to the phenylalanine over 14 residues. Only CDR3 DNA remains: 42 bases, in frame from the first base. Via the germline V gene, CDR1 is MNHEY and CDR2 SVGAGI. V drops 6 bases and J drops 0 bases, leaving 9 bases in between. With regard to this clone: The antigen this receptor binds is unknown. It has no much larger one-base neighbor in the sample; base qualities were not kept.

The immunoSEQ Assay, a bias-controlled multiplex PCR, was used to amplify TCRbeta CDR3 regions from genomic DNA. On the authors' methods: Within the assay, amplification of reference gene primers was used to estimate how many nucleated cells each sample contained. Sequence reads were collapsed and filtered to measure the absolute abundance of every unique TCRbeta CDR3 rearrangement. For each sample, productive Simpson clonality was calculated by taking the square root of Simpson's diversity index across productive rearrangements. TCRdb stores this immuneACCESS table with in-frame sequences only. Part of the clones is absent; in the studies checked, under half of the shortfall reflects unresolved V genes, and no reason is known for the rest. The V and J calls and clone size were taken over from that table, and D and trimming were inferred from the DNA. This sample is represented by about 71,000 clones; approximately 90% of them were singletons. Roughly 5% of the sample rests with the top ten.

This clonotype was obtained from a woman aged 18-29 years with acute or convalescent COVID-19. In this chain, TRBV6-5 is recombined with TRBJ1-3; no D segment can be confidently identified. The material sequenced was peripheral blood. Read as DNA, the sequence is TGTGCCAGCAGACGGACTGGCTCTGGAAACACCATATATTTT. Its amino acids are CASRRTGSGNTIYF.